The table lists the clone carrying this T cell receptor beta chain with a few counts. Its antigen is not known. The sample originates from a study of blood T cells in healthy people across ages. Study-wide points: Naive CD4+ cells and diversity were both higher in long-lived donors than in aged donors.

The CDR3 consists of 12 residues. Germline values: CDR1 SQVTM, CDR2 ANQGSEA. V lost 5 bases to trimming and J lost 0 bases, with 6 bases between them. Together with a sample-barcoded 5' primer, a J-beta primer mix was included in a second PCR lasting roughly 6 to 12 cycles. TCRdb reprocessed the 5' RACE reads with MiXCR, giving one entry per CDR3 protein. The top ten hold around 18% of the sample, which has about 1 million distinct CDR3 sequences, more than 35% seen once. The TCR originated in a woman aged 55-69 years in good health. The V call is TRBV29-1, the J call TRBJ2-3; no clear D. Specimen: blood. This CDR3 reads CSVRDSTDTQYF. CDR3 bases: TGCAGCGTTCGAGATAGCACAGATACGCAGTATTTT.